The 23 T cell receptor beta chains presented below share a single source sample, sequenced in a study of blood T cells in healthy people across ages. Primed by a sample-barcoded 5' primer and a J-beta primer mix, a second PCR proceeded for roughly 6 to 12 cycles. Using its own MiXCR run on the 5' RACE reads, TCRdb lists one record per CDR3 protein. The sample holds 900,000 to 950,000 distinct CDR3 sequences; about 29% are singletons and the top ten take roughly 10%. This sample also appeared in a second study, on T cells of mothers and their children.

Sequenced input: blood. All receptors derive from a woman aged 40 to 55 in good health.

This rearrangement joins TRBV7-8 to TRBJ2-3; D not resolved. This CDR3 region has 15 residues. V gave up 5 bases and J gave up 2 bases, with 14 bases separating them. Germline V gene data show CDR1 as SGHVS and CDR2 as FQNEAQ. The CDR3 sequence: CASSALAVITDTQYF. DNA for the CDR3: TGTGCCAGCAGCGCCCTGGCGGTGATCACAGATACGCAGTATTTT.

As regards this clonotype: This may arise from a read error, as a much more abundant clone is one base away. The chain recombines TRBV28 with TRBJ1-2, with D unclear. The CDR3 length is 12 residues. From germline, CDR1 is MDHEN and CDR2 SYDVKM. In DNA form, the CDR3 reads TGTGCCAGCAGTTTAGCCAGGTTTGGCTACAGCTTC. It translates to CASSLARFGYSF.

This clonotype was detected many times. This chain links TRBV4-1 with TRBJ2-3; D remains ambiguous. The V and J ends lost 3 bases and 3 bases respectively, with 7 bases between them. Germline lookup yields CDR1 MGHRA and CDR2 YSYEKL. This CDR3 region has 13 residues. The DNA of the CDR3 is TGCGCCAGCAGCCAGACCTTGACAGATACGCAGTATTTT. Translated, it gives CASSQTLTDTQYF.

The table lists this clonotype with many counts. V gene TRBV20-1 combines with J gene TRBJ1-2; D is ambiguous. Germline V gene sequence: CDR1 DFQATT, CDR2 SNEGSKA (reference sequence). The CDR3 spans 15 residues. Trimming left V 0 bases short and J 8 bases short, with 19 bases between. The DNA for the CDR3 is TGCAGTGCTAGAGATCCCCGGGCAATTACGGAAGGCTACACCTTC. The encoded protein is CSARDPRAITEGYTF.

The V call is TRBV7-8, the J call TRBJ2-1; the D gene is possibly TRBD1 (6 bases). The CDR3 has 14 amino acids. Trimming removed 5 bases from V and 9 bases from J, with 17 bases in between. CDR1 and CDR2 (germline): SGHVS, FQNEAQ. CDR3 sequence reads: CASSNRGGVSEQFF. DNA for the CDR3: TGTGCCAGCAGCAACCGAGGGGGAGTGTCTGAGCAGTTCTTC.

This clonotype was observed a handful of times. The rearrangement uses TRBV24-1 and TRBJ1-2; 9 positions match TRBD1. Germline V gene sequence: CDR1 KGHDR, CDR2 SFDVKD. The CDR3 sequence is 17 residues long. V lost 4 bases, J lost 3 bases, and 11 bases stayed unmatched. The CDR3, as DNA: TGTGCCACCAGTGAGCACCGCACAGGGGGCGGATACTATGGCTACACCTTC. Residues: CATSEHRTGGGYYGYTF.

The table lists this clonotype with a few counts. The CDR3 loop reads CASSPTVRMDSPLHF. CDR3 nucleotides: TGTGCCAGCAGTCCCACAGTCCGGATGGATTCACCCCTCCACTTT. The chain couples TRBV28 to TRBJ1-6; no clear D. The CDR3 contains 15 residues. Trimming shortened V by 5 bases and J by 8 bases, and 16 bases separated the two germline ends. Per the germline V gene, CDR1 is MDHEN and CDR2 is SYDVKM.

V and J are TRBV4-3 and TRBJ2-3; 8 bases are shared with TRBD2. Germline V CDR1 and CDR2: LGHNA, YSLEER. This CDR3 is 15 amino acids long. Losses at the gene ends were 0 bases for V and 5 bases for J; bases not matched to a gene: 4. The CDR3 DNA is TGCGCCAGCAGCCAAGAGGGACTAGGTTTAGATACGCAGTATTTT. Its translation: CASSQEGLGLDTQYF.

There are a few counts of this clonotype. This sequence joins TRBV7-9 and TRBJ1-5; 7 nucleotides align to TRBD1. CDR1 and CDR2 (germline): SEHNR, FQNEAQ (reference sequence). This CDR3 comprises 15 residues. Trimming took 3 bases from V and 5 from J; bases not matched to a gene: 7. CDR3 sequence reads: CASSLAGGDYQPQHF. CDR3 sequence (DNA): TGTGCCAGCAGCTTGGCAGGGGGAGACTATCAGCCCCAGCATTTT.

The rearrangement joins TRBV28 to TRBJ2-7; 8 bases agree with TRBD2. Per the germline V gene, CDR1 is MDHEN and CDR2 is SYDVKM. The CDR3 loop spans 15 amino acids. With V trimmed by 2 bases and J by 7 bases, 10 bases remained unmatched. In DNA, the CDR3 is TGTGCCAGCAGTTTAGCGGGGGGTACCTACAATGAGCAGTACTTC. It specifies CASSLAGGTYNEQYF.

This clonotype has a handful of counts. This chain joins TRBV24-1 and TRBJ2-7; unclear D gene. Germline-derived CDR1 and CDR2 are KGHDR and SFDVKD. The CDR3 runs 11 residues. Trimming stripped 3 bases from V and 3 bases from J, with 2 bases between. DNA for the CDR3: TGTGCCACCAGTGATCGCTACGAGCAGTACTTC. As protein: CATSDRYEQYF.

This clonotype appeared a few times. V usage is TRBV5-1 and J usage is TRBJ1-4; 9 bases line up with TRBD1. The CDR3 spans 15 residues. V trimming: 4 bases; J trimming: 8 bases; junction bases outside the gene matches: 9. Germline V gene data show CDR1 as SGHRS and CDR2 as YFSETQ. CDR3 loop: CASSQQGQGGEKLFF. The CDR3 nucleotides read TGCGCCAGCAGCCAGCAGGGACAGGGAGGGGAAAAACTGTTTTTT.

This clonotype showed up just a few times. The genes are TRBV5-1 and TRBJ1-4; D call uncertain. Germline lookup yields CDR1 SGHRS and CDR2 YFSETQ. Between the trimmed V and J ends, which lost 3 bases and 0 bases, there was a span of 6 bases. The CDR3 contains 14 residues. The CDR3 protein is CASSSSTTNEKLFF. The CDR3 bases are TGCGCCAGCAGCTCCAGCACAACTAATGAAAAACTGTTTTTT.

The chain combines TRBV5-1 with TRBJ2-5; 8 nucleotides match TRBD1. The J call may be wrong; the DNA end is better matched by TRBJ2-7. The CDR3 length is 13 residues. Germline V gene lookup returns CDR1 SGHRS and CDR2 YFSETQ. CDR3 amino acids: CASRRETGDEQYF. The CDR3 coding sequence is TGCGCCAGCAGACGGGAGACAGGGGACGAGCAGTACTTC.

The chain is built from TRBV29-1 and TRBJ2-4; D gene unclear. Matching the DNA end better, TRBJ2-7 makes the J call doubtful. Germline lookup yields CDR1 SQVTM and CDR2 ANQGSEA. This CDR3 is 11 amino acids long. As DNA, the CDR3 is TGCAGCGTTGCGTACTCTAACGAGCAGTACTTC. This gives the protein CSVAYSNEQYF.

This clonotype was counted a few times. The V and J genes are TRBV20-1 and TRBJ1-1; tentative D call: TRBD1 (6 bases). V lost 5 bases and J 1 base, leaving 14 bases between the germline ends. The CDR3 totals 14 residues. CDR1 is DFQATT, CDR2 SNEGSKA, per germline (reference sequence). This chain's CDR3 is CSALSGDRNTEAFF. CDR3 in DNA: TGCAGTGCTCTCTCAGGGGATCGGAACACTGAAGCTTTCTTT.

The sample holds many counts of this clonotype. The rearrangement uses TRBV18 and TRBJ2-5; D is possibly TRBD2 (8 bases). Per the germline V gene, CDR1 is KGHSH and CDR2 is LQKENI. The CDR3 contains 13 residues. V shed 8 bases and J shed 2 bases, with 12 bases lying between them. CDR3 in DNA: TGTGCCAGCAGCGGGGGACAGCAAGAGACCCAGTACTTC. Its translation: CASSGGQQETQYF.

This clonotype was detected a few times. The J gene is TRBJ1-5, the V gene TRBV28, with 7 bases matching TRBD1. The germline gives CDR1 MDHEN, CDR2 SYDVKM. The CDR3 spans 17 residues. The junction had 10 bases not matched to a gene; V was cut back by 3 bases and J by 2 bases. The CDR3 protein is CASSFIRGPAGNQPQHF. In DNA, the CDR3 is TGTGCCAGCAGTTTTATTAGGGGGCCGGCGGGCAATCAGCCCCAGCATTTT.

As to this clonotype: A much larger clone lies one base from this, so it may be a read error. The V call is TRBV7-9, the J call TRBJ2-5; TRBD1 might be the D (6 bases). Germline CDR1 and CDR2: SEHNR and FQNEAQ (reference sequence). This CDR3 region has 14 residues. Trimming stripped 4 bases from V and 0 bases from J, with 9 bases between. Here the CDR3 reads CASSCRQDQETQYF. The CDR3 DNA reads as TGTGCCAGCAGCTGCCGACAGGACCAAGAGACCCAGTACTTC. The full variable domain, completed using reference TRBV7-9 and TRBJ2-5, is DTGVSQNPRHKITKRGQNVTFRCDPISEHNRLYWYRQTLGQGPEFLTYFQNEAQLEKSRLLSDRFSAERPKGSFSTLEIQRTEQGDSAMYLCASSCRQDQETQYFGPGTRLLVL.

The chain uses TRBV2 and TRBJ1-2; tentative D call: TRBD1 (6 bases). The CDR3 is 16 amino acids. V dropped 7 bases and J dropped 0 bases, with 18 bases sitting between them. Germline CDR1 and CDR2: SNHLY and FYNNEI. The DNA for the CDR3 is TGTGCCAGCACCAATGGACAGACCTTCTCTAACTATGGCTACACCTTC. Protein product: CASTNGQTFSNYGYTF.

V gene TRBV6-5 combines with J gene TRBJ2-5; D unresolved. CDR1 and CDR2 (germline): MNHEY, SVGAGI. The CDR3 is 14 residues long. Trimming left V 2 bases short and J 0 bases short, with 7 bases between. CDR3 in amino acids: CASSYKAHQETQYF. The CDR3 nucleotides read TGTGCCAGCAGTTACAAAGCTCACCAAGAGACCCAGTACTTC.

The genes are TRBV25-1 and TRBJ2-1, with TRBD2 matching 12 bases. This CDR3 has 14 residues. Losses at the gene ends were 9 bases for V and 5 bases for J; bases not matched to a gene: 5. Per germline, CDR1 MGHDK and CDR2 SYGVNS. Written as DNA, the CDR3 is TGTGCCAGTCCGCCTAGCGGGGGGGACAATGAGCAGTTCTTC. It translates to CASPPSGGDNEQFF.

In its sample, this clonotype was seen a few times. The rearrangement uses TRBV7-8 and TRBJ2-1; the D gene is possibly TRBD2 (6 bases). V lost 1 base to trimming and J lost 4 bases, with 17 bases between them. The CDR3 loop spans 17 amino acids. Germline V gene data show CDR1 as SGHVS and CDR2 as FQNEAQ. This chain's CDR3 is CASSLVTSQISYNEQFF. CDR3 nucleotides: TGTGCCAGCAGCTTAGTTACTAGCCAAATTTCGTACAATGAGCAGTTCTTC.